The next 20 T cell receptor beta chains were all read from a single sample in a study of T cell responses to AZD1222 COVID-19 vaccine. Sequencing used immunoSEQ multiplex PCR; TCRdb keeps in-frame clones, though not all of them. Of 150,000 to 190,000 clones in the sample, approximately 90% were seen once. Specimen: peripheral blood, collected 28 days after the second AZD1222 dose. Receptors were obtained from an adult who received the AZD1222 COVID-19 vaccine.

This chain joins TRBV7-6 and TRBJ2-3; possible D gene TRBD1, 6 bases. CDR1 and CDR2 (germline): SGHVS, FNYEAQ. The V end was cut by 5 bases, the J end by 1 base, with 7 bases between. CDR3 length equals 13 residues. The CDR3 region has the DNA TGTGCCAGCAGCGGGGGCCGCACAGATACGCAGTATTTT. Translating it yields CASSGGRTDTQYF.

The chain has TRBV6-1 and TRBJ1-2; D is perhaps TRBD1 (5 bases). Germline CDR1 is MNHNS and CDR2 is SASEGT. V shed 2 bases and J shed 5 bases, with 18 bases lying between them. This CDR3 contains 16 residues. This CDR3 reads CASSEPAAGKKYGYTF. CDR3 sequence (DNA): TGTGCCAGCAGTGAACCGGCGGCAGGGAAGAAGTATGGCTACACCTTC.

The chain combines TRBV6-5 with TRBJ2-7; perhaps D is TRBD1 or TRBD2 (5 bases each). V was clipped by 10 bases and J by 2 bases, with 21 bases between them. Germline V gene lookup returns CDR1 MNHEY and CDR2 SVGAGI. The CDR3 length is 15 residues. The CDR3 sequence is CATIRGATEPYEQYF. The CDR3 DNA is TGTGCCACCATCAGAGGGGCTACAGAACCCTACGAGCAGTACTTC.

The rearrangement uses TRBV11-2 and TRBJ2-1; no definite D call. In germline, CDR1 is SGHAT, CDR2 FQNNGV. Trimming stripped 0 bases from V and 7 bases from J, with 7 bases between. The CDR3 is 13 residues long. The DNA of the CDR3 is TGTGCCAGCAGCTTAGATAGGTTGAATGAGCAGTTCTTC. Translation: CASSLDRLNEQFF. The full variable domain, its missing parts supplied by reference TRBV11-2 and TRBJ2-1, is EAGVAQSPRYKIIEKRQSVAFWCNPISGHATLYWYQQILGQGPKLLIQFQNNGVVDDSQLPKDRFSAERLKGVDSTLKIQPAKLEDSAVYLCASSLDRLNEQFFGPGTRLTVL.

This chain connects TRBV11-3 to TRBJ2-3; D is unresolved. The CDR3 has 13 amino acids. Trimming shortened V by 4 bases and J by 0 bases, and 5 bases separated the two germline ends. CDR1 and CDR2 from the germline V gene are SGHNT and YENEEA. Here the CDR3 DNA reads TGTGCCAGCAGCTCGACCAGCACAGATACGCAGTATTTT. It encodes CASSSTSTDTQYF.

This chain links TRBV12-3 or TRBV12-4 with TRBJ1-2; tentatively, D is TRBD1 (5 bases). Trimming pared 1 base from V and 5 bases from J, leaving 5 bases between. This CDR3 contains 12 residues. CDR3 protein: CASSLGQYGYTF. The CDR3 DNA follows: TGTGCCAGCAGTTTAGGACAGTATGGCTACACCTTC.

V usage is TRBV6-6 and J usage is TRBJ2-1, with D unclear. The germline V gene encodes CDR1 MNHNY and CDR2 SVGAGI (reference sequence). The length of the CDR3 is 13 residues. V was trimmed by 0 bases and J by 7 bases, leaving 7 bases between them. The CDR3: CASSYSTANEQFF. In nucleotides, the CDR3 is TGTGCCAGCAGTTACTCGACGGCTAATGAGCAGTTCTTC.

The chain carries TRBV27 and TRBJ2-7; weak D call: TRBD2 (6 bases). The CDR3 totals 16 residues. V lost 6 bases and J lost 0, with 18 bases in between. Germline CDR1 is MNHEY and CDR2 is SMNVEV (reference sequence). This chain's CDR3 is CASRTSGRPSSYEQYF. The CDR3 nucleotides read TGTGCCAGCAGGACAAGCGGGCGTCCCTCCTCCTACGAGCAGTACTTC.

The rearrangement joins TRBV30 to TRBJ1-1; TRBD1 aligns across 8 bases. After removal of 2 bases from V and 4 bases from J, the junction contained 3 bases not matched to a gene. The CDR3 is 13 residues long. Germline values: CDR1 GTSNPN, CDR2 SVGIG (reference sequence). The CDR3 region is CAWSRQGLTEAFF. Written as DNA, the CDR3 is TGTGCCTGGAGTCGACAGGGGCTCACTGAAGCTTTCTTT.

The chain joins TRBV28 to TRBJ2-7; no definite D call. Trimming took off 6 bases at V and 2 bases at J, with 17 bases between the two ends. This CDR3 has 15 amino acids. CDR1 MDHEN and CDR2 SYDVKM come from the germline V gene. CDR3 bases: TGTGCCAGCAGCCCCCCTCCGGGTCGCACCTACGAGCAGTACTTC. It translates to CASSPPPGRTYEQYF. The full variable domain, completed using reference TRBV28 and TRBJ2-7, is DVKVTQSSRYLVKRTGEKVFLECVQDMDHENMFWYRQDPGLGLRLIYFSYDVKMKEKGDIPEGYSVSREKKERFSLILESASTNQTSMYLCASSPPPGRTYEQYFGPGTRLTVT.

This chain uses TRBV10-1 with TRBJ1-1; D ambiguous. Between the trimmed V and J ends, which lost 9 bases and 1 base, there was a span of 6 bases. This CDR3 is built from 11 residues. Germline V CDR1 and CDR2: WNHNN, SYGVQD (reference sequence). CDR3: CARHRNTEAFF. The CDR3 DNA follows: TGCGCCAGGCACAGGAACACTGAAGCTTTCTTT.

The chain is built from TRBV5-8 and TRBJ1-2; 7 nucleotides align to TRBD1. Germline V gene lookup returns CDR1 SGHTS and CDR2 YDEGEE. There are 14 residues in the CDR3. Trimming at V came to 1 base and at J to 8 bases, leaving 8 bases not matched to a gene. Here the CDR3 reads CASSLFDREGGYTF. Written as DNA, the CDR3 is TGTGCCAGCAGCTTGTTCGACAGGGAAGGAGGCTACACCTTC. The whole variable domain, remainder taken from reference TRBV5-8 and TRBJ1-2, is EAGVTQSPTHLIKTRGQQATLRCSPISGHTSVYWYQQALGLGLQFLLWYDEGEERNRGNFPPRFSGRQFPNYSSELNVNALELEDSALYLCASSLFDREGGYTFGSGTRLTVV.

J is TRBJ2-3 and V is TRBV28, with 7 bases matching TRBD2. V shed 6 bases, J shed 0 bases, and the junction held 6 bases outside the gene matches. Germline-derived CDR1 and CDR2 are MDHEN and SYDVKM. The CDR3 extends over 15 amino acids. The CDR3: CASRDAGASTDTQYF. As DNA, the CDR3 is TGTGCCAGCAGAGACGCGGGAGCTAGCACAGATACGCAGTATTTT.

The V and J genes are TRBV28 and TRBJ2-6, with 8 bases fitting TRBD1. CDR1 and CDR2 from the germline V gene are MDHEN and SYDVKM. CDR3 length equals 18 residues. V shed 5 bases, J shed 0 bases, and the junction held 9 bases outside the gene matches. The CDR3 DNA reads TGTGCCAGCAGTCATCCGGGACAGGTCCTCTCTGGGGCCAACGTCCTGACTTTC. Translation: CASSHPGQVLSGANVLTF.

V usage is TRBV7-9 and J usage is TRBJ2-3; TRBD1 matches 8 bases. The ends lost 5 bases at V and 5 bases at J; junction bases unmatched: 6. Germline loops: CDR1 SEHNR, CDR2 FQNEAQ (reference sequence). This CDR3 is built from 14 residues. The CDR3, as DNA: TGTGCCAGCAGCCCCCGACAGGGGCGAGATACGCAGTATTTT. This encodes CASSPRQGRDTQYF.

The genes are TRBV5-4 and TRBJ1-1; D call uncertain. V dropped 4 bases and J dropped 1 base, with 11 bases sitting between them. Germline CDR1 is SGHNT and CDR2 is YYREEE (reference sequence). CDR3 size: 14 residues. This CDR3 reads CASSGRERNTEAFF. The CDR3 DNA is TGTGCCAGCAGCGGCCGGGAGCGGAACACTGAAGCTTTCTTT.

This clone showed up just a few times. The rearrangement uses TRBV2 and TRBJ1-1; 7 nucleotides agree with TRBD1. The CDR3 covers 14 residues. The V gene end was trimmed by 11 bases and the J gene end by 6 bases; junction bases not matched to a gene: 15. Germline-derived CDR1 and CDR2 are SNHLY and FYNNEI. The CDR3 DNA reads TGTGCCTCCCGACGACAGGGTGATTACCCTGAAGCTTTCTTT. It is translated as CASRRQGDYPEAFF.

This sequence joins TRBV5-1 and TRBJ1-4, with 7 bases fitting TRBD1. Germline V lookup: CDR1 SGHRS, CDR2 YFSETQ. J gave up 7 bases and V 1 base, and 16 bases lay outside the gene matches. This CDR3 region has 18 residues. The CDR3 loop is CASSLRQGLLFRGEKLFF. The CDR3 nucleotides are TGCGCCAGCAGCTTGAGACAGGGCTTATTGTTTAGAGGTGAAAAACTGTTTTTT.

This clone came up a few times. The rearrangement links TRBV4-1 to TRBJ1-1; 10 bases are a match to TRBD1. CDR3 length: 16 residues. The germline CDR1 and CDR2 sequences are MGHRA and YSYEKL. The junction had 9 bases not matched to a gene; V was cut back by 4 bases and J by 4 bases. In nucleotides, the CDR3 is TGCGCCAGCAGCCTTACCGGGACAGGGGCTACCACTGAAGCTTTCTTT. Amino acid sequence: CASSLTGTGATTEAFF.

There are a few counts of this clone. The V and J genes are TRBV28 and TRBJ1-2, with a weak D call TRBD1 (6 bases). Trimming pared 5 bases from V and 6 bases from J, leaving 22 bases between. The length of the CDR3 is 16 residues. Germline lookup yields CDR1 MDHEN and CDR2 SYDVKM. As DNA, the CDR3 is TGTGCCAGCAGTAATCTACAGGGTGGAGGAGGGGATGGCTACACCTTC. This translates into CASSNLQGGGGDGYTF.